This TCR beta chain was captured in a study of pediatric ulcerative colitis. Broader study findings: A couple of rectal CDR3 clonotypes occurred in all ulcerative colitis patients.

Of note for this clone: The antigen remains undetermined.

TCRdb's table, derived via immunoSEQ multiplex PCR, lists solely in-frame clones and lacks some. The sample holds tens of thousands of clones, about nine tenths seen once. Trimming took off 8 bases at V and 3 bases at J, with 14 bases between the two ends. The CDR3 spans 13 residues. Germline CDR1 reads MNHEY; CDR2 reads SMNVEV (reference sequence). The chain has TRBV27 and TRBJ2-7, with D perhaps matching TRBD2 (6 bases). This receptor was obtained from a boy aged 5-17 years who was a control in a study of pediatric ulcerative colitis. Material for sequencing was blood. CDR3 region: CASGFGGNYEQYF. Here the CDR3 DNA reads TGTGCCAGCGGATTTGGCGGGAACTACGAGCAGTACTTC.